This is a list of T cell receptor beta chains from one sample in a study of cytomegalovirus exposure and HLA in healthy donors. The protocol was immunoSEQ multiplex PCR, while the TCRdb copy is restricted to in-frame clones and leaves out a portion. Among tens of thousands of clones listed, less than 80% were seen once. The specimen sequenced was PBMCs. These receptors were taken from a man aged 25-40 years in good health and CMV-seronegative. The CDR3 runs from the conserved cysteine through the conserved F or W. Fields, in order: V gene, D gene, clone size, J gene, CDR3 DNA, CDR3 protein. The D gene is left open where the match is weak. Rows give clone size only sometimes, using once, few, many, or a class for an expanded clone.

V gene: TRBV27
D gene: .
clone size: .
J gene: TRBJ1-5
CDR3 DNA: TGTGCCAGCAGCCGCAGGGGAACGTATAGCAATCAGCCCCAGCATTTT
CDR3 protein: CASSRRGTYSNQPQHF

V gene: TRBV5-1
D gene: .
clone size: .
J gene: TRBJ2-5
CDR3 DNA: TGCGCCAGCAGCTTGGTCGGAGGTCAAGAGACCCAGTACTTC
CDR3 protein: CASSLVGGQETQYF

V gene: TRBV5-4
D gene: TRBD1
clone size: .
J gene: TRBJ2-7
CDR3 DNA: TGTGCCAGCAGCCGCCCTCCTGGACAGGGGAGGGACGAGCAGTACTTC
CDR3 protein: CASSRPPGQGRDEQYF

V gene: TRBV7-2
D gene: TRBD1
clone size: few
J gene: TRBJ1-6
CDR3 DNA: TGTGCCAGCAGCTTCCCCCAGGGGGGTAATTCACCCCTCCACTTT
CDR3 protein: CASSFPQGGNSPLHF

V gene: TRBV7-2
D gene: TRBD2
clone size: .
J gene: TRBJ2-7
CDR3 DNA: TGTGCCAGCAGCCCCAGTAGCGGGAGGGCCTACGAGCAGTACTTC
CDR3 protein: CASSPSSGRAYEQYF

V gene: TRBV5-1
D gene: .
clone size: .
J gene: TRBJ2-1
CDR3 DNA: TGCGCCAGCAGCCCCTCACGGGGAAACCGGTACAATGAGCAGTTCTTC
CDR3 protein: CASSPSRGNRYNEQFF

V gene: TRBV18
D gene: TRBD1
clone size: .
J gene: TRBJ1-2
CDR3 DNA: TGTGCCAGCTCACCACCGCCCGGGACAGGGAACGGCTACACCTTC
CDR3 protein: CASSPPPGTGNGYTF

V gene: TRBV5-5
D gene: .
clone size: few
J gene: TRBJ2-6
CDR3 DNA: TGTGCCAGCAGCCCCCCGCGGGTGGCCGGGGCCAACGTCCTGACTTTC
CDR3 protein: CASSPPRVAGANVLTF

V gene: TRBV19
D gene: .
clone size: .
J gene: TRBJ1-6
CDR3 DNA: TGTGCCAGTAGACAGGCCAAATCACCCCTCCACTTT
CDR3 protein: CASRQAKSPLHF

V gene: TRBV4-2
D gene: .
clone size: .
J gene: TRBJ2-7
CDR3 DNA: TGTGCCAGCAGCCAAGATCATTCGGGCGGGTACGAGCAGTACTTC
CDR3 protein: CASSQDHSGGYEQYF

V gene: TRBV19
D gene: TRBD1
clone size: few
J gene: TRBJ1-5
CDR3 DNA: TGTGCCAGTAGTCCGGGGACAGGCTATAGCAATCAGCCCCAGCATTTT
CDR3 protein: CASSPGTGYSNQPQHF

V gene: TRBV7-9
D gene: TRBD2
clone size: once
J gene: TRBJ2-2
CDR3 DNA: TGTGCCAGCAGGCCACTAGCGGGAGCCGGGGAGCTGTTTTTT
CDR3 protein: CASRPLAGAGELFF

V gene: TRBV5-4
D gene: .
clone size: .
J gene: TRBJ2-7
CDR3 DNA: TGTGCCAGCTATCCAGGCGCGAGAGGGCCCTACGAGCAGTACTTC
CDR3 protein: CASYPGARGPYEQYF

V gene: TRBV10-3
D gene: .
clone size: .
J gene: TRBJ2-1
CDR3 DNA: TGTGCCTCCAGGGGTGCGGGAGAGAATGAGCAGTTCTTC
CDR3 protein: CASRGAGENEQFF

V gene: TRBV5-4
D gene: .
clone size: .
J gene: TRBJ2-1
CDR3 DNA: TGTGCCAGCAGCTTCGGGAGGAGGGGGAAAAACAATGAGCAGTTCTTC
CDR3 protein: CASSFGRRGKNNEQFF

V gene: TRBV7-3
D gene: .
clone size: .
J gene: TRBJ2-2
CDR3 DNA: TGTGCCAGAATTGGGCGGGCCAATCCCTCCGCAGACACCGGGGAGCTGTTTTTT
CDR3 protein: CARIGRANPSADTGELFF

V gene: TRBV2
D gene: TRBD1
clone size: .
J gene: TRBJ1-5
CDR3 DNA: TGTGCCAGCAGTTGGACAGGGGGTCAGCCCCAGCATTTT
CDR3 protein: CASSWTGGQPQHF

V gene: TRBV5-6
D gene: .
clone size: .
J gene: TRBJ2-7
CDR3 DNA: TGTGCCAGCAGCGGTGCGGACAGTCTCTACGAGCAGTACTTC
CDR3 protein: CASSGADSLYEQYF

V gene: TRBV30
D gene: TRBD1
clone size: .
J gene: TRBJ1-5
CDR3 DNA: TGTGCCTGGAGCGCCGGGACAGGGGGACAGCCCCAGCATTTT
CDR3 protein: CAWSAGTGGQPQHF

V gene: TRBV5-1
D gene: TRBD1
clone size: once
J gene: TRBJ1-1
CDR3 DNA: TGCGCCAGCAGCTTGACAGGGGGCGCGTACACTGAAGCTTTCTTT
CDR3 protein: CASSLTGGAYTEAFF

V gene: TRBV9
D gene: .
clone size: few
J gene: TRBJ2-5
CDR3 DNA: TGTGCCCGCAGCGTAGCTACCGGGACTGGCTTCACGACCCAGTACTTC
CDR3 protein: CARSVATGTGFTTQYF

V gene: TRBV7-9
D gene: .
clone size: few
J gene: TRBJ1-4
CDR3 DNA: TGTGCCAGCCGAGGGGAGGTGGGGGAAAAACTGTTTTTT
CDR3 protein: CASRGEVGEKLFF

V gene: TRBV6-4
D gene: .
clone size: .
J gene: TRBJ2-7
CDR3 DNA: TGTGCCAGCAGTGAATCAGGCGATAGCTCCTACGAGCAGTACTTC
CDR3 protein: CASSESGDSSYEQYF

V gene: TRBV9
D gene: TRBD1
clone size: .
J gene: TRBJ1-2
CDR3 DNA: TGTGCCAGCAGCGCGACAGGGAACTATGGCTACACCTTC
CDR3 protein: CASSATGNYGYTF

V gene: TRBV7-2
D gene: .
clone size: .
J gene: TRBJ1-1
CDR3 DNA: TGTGCCAGCAGCCTGTCCCCCGGGGGGAACACTGAAGCTTTCTTT
CDR3 protein: CASSLSPGGNTEAFF

V gene: TRBV6-1
D gene: .
clone size: few
J gene: TRBJ1-2
CDR3 DNA: TGTGCCAGCAGTGAGGGGCAGGCGTCTAACTATGGCTACACCTTC
CDR3 protein: CASSEGQASNYGYTF

V gene: TRBV21-1
D gene: .
clone size: .
J gene: TRBJ2-1
CDR3 DNA: TGTGCCAGCAGCAAAGAGGCTAGCGGGTACAATGAGCAGTTCTTC
CDR3 protein: CASSKEASGYNEQFF

V gene: TRBV5-8
D gene: TRBD1
clone size: few
J gene: TRBJ2-2
CDR3 DNA: TGTGCCAGCAGCATGGGACAGACCGCCGGGGAGCTGTTTTTT
CDR3 protein: CASSMGQTAGELFF

V gene: TRBV15
D gene: TRBD1
clone size: .
J gene: TRBJ2-5
CDR3 DNA: TGTGCCACCAGCATCACCGGGACAGGGCTGGAGACCCAGTACTTC
CDR3 protein: CATSITGTGLETQYF

V gene: TRBV7-9
D gene: .
clone size: .
J gene: TRBJ1-1
CDR3 DNA: TGTTCCAGCAGCCCGGACAGTAGTGAAGCTTTCTTT
CDR3 protein: CSSSPDSSEAFF

V gene: TRBV29-1
D gene: .
clone size: .
J gene: TRBJ1-5
CDR3 DNA: TGCAGCGCTGGCAGTATCAATCAGCCCCAGCATTTT
CDR3 protein: CSAGSINQPQHF

V gene: TRBV7-2
D gene: TRBD2
clone size: few
J gene: TRBJ2-7
CDR3 DNA: TGTGCCAGCAGCTTTTTGTCTAGCGGGTCCTACGAGCAGTACTTC
CDR3 protein: CASSFLSSGSYEQYF

V gene: TRBV7-3
D gene: .
clone size: .
J gene: TRBJ1-2
CDR3 DNA: TGTGCCAGCAGCCCCGACAGAAACTATGGCTACACCTTC
CDR3 protein: CASSPDRNYGYTF

V gene: TRBV27
D gene: .
clone size: .
J gene: TRBJ2-2
CDR3 DNA: TGTGCCAGCAGTTTAGCAAGAACAGGGTTCACCGGGGAGCTGTTTTTT
CDR3 protein: CASSLARTGFTGELFF

V gene: TRBV11-2
D gene: TRBD1
clone size: .
J gene: TRBJ2-7
CDR3 DNA: TGTGCCAGCAGCTTCGACAGGGGAGAGCAGTACTTC
CDR3 protein: CASSFDRGEQYF

V gene: TRBV30
D gene: .
clone size: .
J gene: TRBJ1-1
CDR3 DNA: TGTGCCTGGAGACGCCAGGGGAAAGCTTTCTTT
CDR3 protein: CAWRRQGKAFF

V gene: TRBV28
D gene: .
clone size: once
J gene: TRBJ2-4
CDR3 DNA: TGTGCCAGCAGTCCCTCCAGGAACATTCAGTACTTC
CDR3 protein: CASSPSRNIQYF

V gene: TRBV19
D gene: .
clone size: .
J gene: TRBJ2-5
CDR3 DNA: TGTGCCAGTAACCCGAACGGGGGAGAGACCCAGTACTTC
CDR3 protein: CASNPNGGETQYF

V gene: TRBV10-3
D gene: .
clone size: .
J gene: TRBJ1-6
CDR3 DNA: TGTGCCATCAGGGGGGGAATCAATAATTCACCCCTCCACTTT
CDR3 protein: CAIRGGINNSPLHF

V gene: TRBV30
D gene: TRBD1
clone size: .
J gene: TRBJ1-6
CDR3 DNA: TGTGCCTGGGGGGCCGGGACAGGGACTTCACCCCTCCACTTT
CDR3 protein: CAWGAGTGTSPLHF

V gene: TRBV2
D gene: TRBD2
clone size: .
J gene: TRBJ2-7
CDR3 DNA: TGTGCCAGCAGTGAAGCGGCTTCTTGGACTAGCAGTTTGCAGTACTTC
CDR3 protein: CASSEAASWTSSLQYF

V gene: TRBV4-3
D gene: .
clone size: .
J gene: TRBJ1-2
CDR3 DNA: TGCGCCAGCAGCCAAGTCAGCGGACAGCCCTATGGCTACACCTTC
CDR3 protein: CASSQVSGQPYGYTF

V gene: TRBV7-9
D gene: .
clone size: .
J gene: TRBJ1-4
CDR3 DNA: TGTGCCAGCAGCTTCTTAGCCGACAGAGAAGTTCTGTTTTTT
CDR3 protein: CASSFLADREVLFF

V gene: TRBV27
D gene: TRBD2
clone size: .
J gene: TRBJ2-4
CDR3 DNA: TGTGCCAGCAGTCCAGCGGGAGTAACCAAAAACATTCAGTACTTC
CDR3 protein: CASSPAGVTKNIQYF

V gene: TRBV4-3
D gene: .
clone size: .
J gene: TRBJ2-7
CDR3 DNA: TGCGCCAGCAGCCAAGAAGAAGGAGGCGCCAACGAGCAGTACTTC
CDR3 protein: CASSQEEGGANEQYF

V gene: TRBV5-6
D gene: TRBD1
clone size: few
J gene: TRBJ1-4
CDR3 DNA: TGTGCCAGCAGCACGGGACAGGGGGGGCATGAAAAACTGTTTTTT
CDR3 protein: CASSTGQGGHEKLFF

V gene: TRBV6-1
D gene: .
clone size: .
J gene: TRBJ2-3
CDR3 DNA: TGTGCCAGCAGTGAGACTACCTGGGTGCAGTATTTT
CDR3 protein: CASSETTWVQYF

V gene: TRBV2
D gene: TRBD2
clone size: .
J gene: TRBJ2-5
CDR3 DNA: TGTGCCAGCAGGTGGGGCGGGGGAGGTCGGACCCAGTACTTC
CDR3 protein: CASRWGGGGRTQYF

V gene: TRBV27
D gene: .
clone size: .
J gene: TRBJ2-5
CDR3 DNA: TGTGCCAGCAGTGACGACAGTCGCGGGACCCAGTACTTC
CDR3 protein: CASSDDSRGTQYF

V gene: TRBV2
D gene: .
clone size: .
J gene: TRBJ2-1
CDR3 DNA: TGTGCCAGCTGTGGCGGGTTGTACGATGAGCAGTTCTTC
CDR3 protein: CASCGGLYDEQFF

V gene: TRBV30
D gene: .
clone size: .
J gene: TRBJ1-1
CDR3 DNA: TGTGCCTGGAGTGACTTACGATGGGAGGCTTTCTTT
CDR3 protein: CAWSDLRWEAFF

V gene: TRBV15
D gene: .
clone size: once
J gene: TRBJ2-2
CDR3 DNA: TGTGCCACCACTTACGGGTTTAACACCGGGGAGCTGTTTTTT
CDR3 protein: CATTYGFNTGELFF

V gene: TRBV5-1
D gene: TRBD1
clone size: many
J gene: TRBJ1-5
CDR3 DNA: TGCGCCAGCAGCTTGACAGGGGAAGGCAATCAGCCCCAGCATTTT
CDR3 protein: CASSLTGEGNQPQHF

V gene: TRBV15
D gene: TRBD2
clone size: .
J gene: TRBJ2-3
CDR3 DNA: TGTGCCACCAAGAGTAGCGGGGGGCTAGATATGCAGTATTTT
CDR3 protein: CATKSSGGLDMQYF

V gene: TRBV5-6
D gene: .
clone size: .
J gene: TRBJ2-5
CDR3 DNA: TGTGCCAGCAGCACAGGGTACCAAGAGACCCAGTACTTC
CDR3 protein: CASSTGYQETQYF

V gene: TRBV27
D gene: TRBD2
clone size: .
J gene: TRBJ2-7
CDR3 DNA: TGTGCCAGCAGTTCAATCAAATTACAGAGCGGGGGGGAGGGGGAGCAGTACTTC
CDR3 protein: CASSSIKLQSGGEGEQYF

V gene: TRBV10-1
D gene: TRBD2
clone size: few
J gene: TRBJ2-2
CDR3 DNA: TGCGCCAGCAGTCCCCGTGGACTAGCGGGACCTGGGGAGCTGTTTTTT
CDR3 protein: CASSPRGLAGPGELFF

V gene: TRBV14
D gene: .
clone size: few
J gene: TRBJ1-1
CDR3 DNA: TGTGCCAGCAGCCAAAACCTCGGGGTAACGTACACTGAAGCTTTCTTT
CDR3 protein: CASSQNLGVTYTEAFF

V gene: TRBV7-8
D gene: .
clone size: .
J gene: TRBJ1-4
CDR3 DNA: TGTGCCAGCAGCTTAGGAGGCCTCAATGAAAAACTGTTTTTT
CDR3 protein: CASSLGGLNEKLFF

V gene: TRBV5-1
D gene: TRBD1
clone size: .
J gene: TRBJ2-3
CDR3 DNA: TGCGCCAGCAGCGACCCTAGGGACAGGGGAAAGCAGGATACGCAGTATTTT
CDR3 protein: CASSDPRDRGKQDTQYF